This T cell receptor beta chain was documented in a study of OX40 agonist ivuxolimab in advanced cancers. Study background: Every patient in dose escalation had hepatocellular carcinoma, melanoma, renal cell or head and neck cancer.

Autoimmune disease history or systemic immunosuppression led to patient exclusion. Germline values: CDR1 SEHNR, CDR2 FQNEAQ (reference sequence). The V gene end was trimmed by 5 bases and the J gene end by 2 bases; junction bases not matched to a gene: 1. This CDR3 is 15 amino acids long. This clone was counted once. The table came from immunoSEQ multiplex PCR; TCRdb's copy has only in-frame clones and leaves some out. Of 43,000 or so clones in the sample, approximately 86% were seen once. Sequencing used CD4+ or CD8+ T cells sorted from blood, obtained in a trial of the OX40 agonist ivuxolimab. This TCR derives from an adult with an advanced solid tumor such as melanoma, head and neck, liver or kidney cancer. This sequence joins TRBV7-9 and TRBJ2-6; 9 bases line up with TRBD1. In DNA form, the CDR3 reads TGTGCCAGCAGCAGGGACAGGGCTGGGGCCAACGTCCTGACTTTC. Encoded protein: CASSRDRAGANVLTF.